These T cell receptor beta chains were read from a single sample in a study of cytomegalovirus exposure and HLA in healthy donors. Some clones are missing from TCRdb's copy, which holds only in-frame ones; the method was immunoSEQ multiplex PCR. The sample has about 180,000 clones; roughly 85% are singletons. What was sequenced was PBMCs. The receptors come from a woman aged 40 to 50 in good health and CMV-seronegative. Both conserved end residues are part of each CDR3. The D gene is left open where the match is weak. Clone size is shown for a subset of rows, as once, few, many or a class of expanded clone.

D gene | clone size | J gene | V gene | CDR3 protein | CDR3 DNA
- | few | TRBJ1-1 | TRBV6-6 | CATTKGAMNTEAFF | TGTGCCACCACAAAAGGGGCCATGAACACTGAAGCTTTCTTT
- | - | TRBJ1-4 | TRBV5-6 | CASSLGGGAGEKLFF | TGTGCCAGCAGCTTGGGCGGGGGCGCAGGGGAAAAACTGTTTTTT
- | once | TRBJ2-4 | TRBV30 | CAWSVGALAKNIQYF | TGTGCCTGGAGTGTAGGGGCGCTAGCCAAAAACATTCAGTACTTC
- | - | TRBJ2-5 | TRBV7-9 | CASRPEGETQYF | TGTGCCAGCAGACCCGAGGGTGAGACCCAGTACTTC
TRBD1 | - | TRBJ2-7 | TRBV5-1 | CASSPVGQGNHEQYF | TGCGCCAGCAGCCCGGTGGGACAGGGGAATCACGAGCAGTACTTC
- | few | TRBJ1-1 | TRBV6-1 | CASRVGGGTEAFF | TGTGCCAGCAGGGTCGGCGGGGGCACTGAAGCTTTCTTT
- | - | TRBJ2-3 | TRBV18 | CASSLRLGLTDTQYF | TGTGCCAGCTCGCTCCGCCTGGGCCTCACAGATACGCAGTATTTT
- | - | TRBJ1-1 | TRBV2 | CASSENSEAFF | TGTGCCAGCAGTGAGAACAGTGAAGCTTTCTTT
- | - | TRBJ1-1 | TRBV30 | CALGRGVEAFF | TGTGCCCTGGGGAGGGGGGTTGAAGCTTTCTTT
- | few | TRBJ1-2 | TRBV6-1 | CASSVQAGWGYTF | TGTGCCAGCAGTGTTCAGGCCGGTTGGGGCTACACCTTC
- | few | TRBJ1-5 | TRBV4-1 | CASSPRGGGSNQPQHF | TGCGCCAGCAGCCCTCGAGGGGGTGGGAGCAATCAGCCCCAGCATTTT
- | - | TRBJ2-1 | TRBV19 | CASRPTQGSPREQFF | TGTGCCAGTAGGCCAACCCAGGGTTCCCCTCGTGAGCAGTTCTTC
- | - | TRBJ2-2 | TRBV21-1 | CASSKSVETGELFF | TGTGCCAGCAGCAAATCGGTGGAGACCGGGGAGCTGTTTTTT
TRBD2 | - | TRBJ2-1 | TRBV14 | CASSPLAGGRMNEQFF | TGTGCCAGCAGCCCACTAGCGGGAGGGCGGATGAATGAGCAGTTCTTC
TRBD1 | - | TRBJ1-4 | TRBV14 | CASSQDLRDRGSEKLFF | TGTGCCAGCAGCCAAGATCTGAGGGACAGGGGGTCTGAAAAACTGTTTTTT
- | few | TRBJ2-7 | TRBV10-3 | CAISESAAAGEQYF | TGTGCCATCAGTGAGTCGGCCGCCGCGGGGGAGCAGTACTTC
TRBD1 | - | TRBJ2-5 | TRBV9 | CASSPTSHGQGAWETQYF | TGTGCCAGCAGCCCAACCTCACATGGACAGGGGGCATGGGAGACCCAGTACTTC
TRBD2 | - | TRBJ2-1 | TRBV7-2 | CASSPRSGGKRFF | TGTGCCAGCAGCCCCCGGAGCGGGGGTAAGAGGTTCTTC
- | - | TRBJ1-2 | TRBV30 | CAWKVANGYTF | TGTGCCTGGAAGGTAGCAAATGGCTACACCTTC
- | - | TRBJ1-1 | TRBV6-6 | CASSATGSAEAFF | TGTGCCAGCAGTGCGACAGGCTCTGCTGAAGCTTTCTTT
- | - | TRBJ2-2 | TRBV7-3 | CASSLSGGGATGELFF | TGTGCCAGCAGCTTAAGTGGCGGAGGGGCCACCGGGGAGCTGTTTTTT
- | - | TRBJ1-2 | TRBV4-1 | CASRAGFNYGYTF | TGCGCCAGCAGGGCGGGGTTTAACTATGGCTACACCTTC
- | - | TRBJ2-5 | TRBV11-2 | CASSYLSERETQYF | TGTGCCAGCAGCTACCTGTCAGAGAGGGAGACCCAGTACTTC
TRBD1 | - | TRBJ2-6 | TRBV27 | CARWDSRNSGANVLTF | TGTGCCCGTTGGGACAGCCGAAACTCTGGGGCCAACGTCCTGACTTTC
TRBD1 | few | TRBJ2-7 | TRBV11-3 | CASSLGAQGSYEQYF | TGTGCCAGCAGCTTAGGGGCACAGGGGTCCTACGAGCAGTACTTC
TRBD1 | - | TRBJ2-7 | TRBV7-2 | CASRSGTGTYEQYF | TGTGCCAGCAGGTCCGGGACAGGAACCTACGAGCAGTACTTC
- | - | TRBJ2-1 | TRBV13 | CASSHAKGGHYEQFF | TGTGCCAGCAGCCACGCGAAGGGGGGGCATTATGAGCAGTTCTTC
TRBD2 | - | TRBJ2-1 | TRBV7-6 | CASSLGPSGGAYNEQFF | TGTGCCAGCAGCTTGGGGCCCTCGGGAGGGGCCTACAATGAGCAGTTCTTC
- | - | TRBJ2-7 | TRBV4-2 | CASIRDSYEQYF | TGTGCCAGCATCAGGGACTCCTACGAGCAGTACTTC
- | - | TRBJ2-3 | TRBV10-3 | CAITRGAGTDTQYF | TGTGCCATCACACGGGGGGCAGGCACAGATACGCAGTATTTT
TRBD2 | - | TRBJ2-1 | TRBV5-4 | CASIERGGSNEQFF | TGTGCCAGCATAGAGCGGGGGGGGAGCAATGAGCAGTTCTTC
- | many | TRBJ1-5 | TRBV5-6 | CASSLAGRQPQHF | TGTGCCAGCAGCTTGGCTGGGAGGCAGCCCCAGCATTTT
- | - | TRBJ1-2 | TRBV6-5 | CASREQGSYGYTF | TGTGCCAGCAGGGAACAGGGCTCCTATGGCTATACCTTC
TRBD2 | - | TRBJ2-2 | TRBV27 | CASSLGLVSGELFF | TGTGCCAGCAGTCTCGGACTAGTTTCCGGGGAGCTGTTTTTT
- | many | TRBJ1-4 | TRBV15 | CATSASQGSNEKLFF | TGTGCCACCAGCGCATCACAGGGAAGCAATGAAAAACTGTTTTTT
TRBD1 | - | TRBJ2-1 | TRBV18 | CASSPQGAAYNEQFF | TGTGCCAGCTCGCCGCAGGGGGCGGCGTACAATGAGCAGTTCTTC
TRBD2 | - | TRBJ2-2 | TRBV5-4 | CASSLGGGRLVGDTGELFF | TGTGCCAGCAGCTTGGGCGGCGGGAGGCTGGTCGGGGACACCGGGGAGCTGTTTTTT
TRBD2 | once | TRBJ2-1 | TRBV9 | CASSVGPSGRTHNEQFF | TGTGCCAGCAGCGTAGGACCCAGCGGGAGAACTCACAATGAGCAGTTCTTC
- | - | TRBJ2-1 | TRBV10-1 | CASRKDSSYNEQFF | TGCGCCAGCAGGAAAGACAGTTCCTACAATGAGCAGTTCTTC
TRBD1 | - | TRBJ2-5 | TRBV30 | CAWSSTGGETQYF | TGTGCCTGGAGTTCGACAGGGGGGGAGACCCAGTACTTC
- | - | TRBJ1-2 | TRBV6-1 | CASSERGGSSF | TGTGCCAGCAGTGAACGGGGGGGGTCCTCCTTC
TRBD2 | - | TRBJ2-2 | TRBV5-5 | CASRLEGLAGPNTGELFF | TGTGCCAGCAGACTTGAAGGACTAGCGGGACCTAACACCGGGGAGCTGTTTTTT
TRBD1 | - | TRBJ2-2 | TRBV7-6 | CASSVDTGGTGELFF | TGTGCCAGCAGCGTCGATACAGGGGGCACCGGGGAGCTGTTTTTT
- | - | TRBJ1-1 | TRBV2 | CASTSGDTEAFF | TGTGCCAGCACTTCGGGGGACACTGAAGCTTTCTTT